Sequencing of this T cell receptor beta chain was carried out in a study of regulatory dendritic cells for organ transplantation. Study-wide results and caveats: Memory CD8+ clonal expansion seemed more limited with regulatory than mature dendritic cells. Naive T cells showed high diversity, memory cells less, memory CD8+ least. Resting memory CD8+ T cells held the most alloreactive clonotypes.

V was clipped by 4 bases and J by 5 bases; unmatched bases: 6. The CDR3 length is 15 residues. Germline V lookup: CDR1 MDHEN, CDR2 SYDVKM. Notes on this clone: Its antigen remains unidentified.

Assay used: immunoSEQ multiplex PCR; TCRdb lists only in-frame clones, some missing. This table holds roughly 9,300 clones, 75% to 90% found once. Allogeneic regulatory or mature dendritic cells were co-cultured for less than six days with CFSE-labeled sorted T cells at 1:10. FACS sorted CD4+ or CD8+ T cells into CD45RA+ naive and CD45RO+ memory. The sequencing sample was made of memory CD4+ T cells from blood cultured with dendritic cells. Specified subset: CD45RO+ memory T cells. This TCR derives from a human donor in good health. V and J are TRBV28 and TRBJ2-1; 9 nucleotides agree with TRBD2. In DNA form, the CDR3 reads TGTGCCAGCAGTTCTGGGGGACTAGCTAACAATGAGCAGTTCTTC. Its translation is CASSSGGLANNEQFF.